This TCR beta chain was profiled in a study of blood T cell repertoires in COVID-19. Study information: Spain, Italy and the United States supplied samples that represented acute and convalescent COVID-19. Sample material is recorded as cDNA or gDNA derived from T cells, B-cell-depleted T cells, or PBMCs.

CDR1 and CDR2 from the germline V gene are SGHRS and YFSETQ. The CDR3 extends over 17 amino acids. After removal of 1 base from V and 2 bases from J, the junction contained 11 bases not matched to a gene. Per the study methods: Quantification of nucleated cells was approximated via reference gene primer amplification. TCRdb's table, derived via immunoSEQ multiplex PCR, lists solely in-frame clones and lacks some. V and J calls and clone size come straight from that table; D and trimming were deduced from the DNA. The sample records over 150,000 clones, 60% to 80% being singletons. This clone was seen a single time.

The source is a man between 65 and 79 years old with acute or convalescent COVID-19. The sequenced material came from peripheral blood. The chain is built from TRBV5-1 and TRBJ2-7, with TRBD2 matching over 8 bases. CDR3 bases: TGCGCCAGCAGCTTGCTGCCACTAGCGGATACGACCTACGAGCAGTACTTC. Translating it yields CASSLLPLADTTYEQYF.